This entry describes one TCR beta chain. These data are taken from a study of blood T cell repertoires in COVID-19. Turning to the study itself: Donors in the United States, Italy and Spain gave samples during acute or convalescent COVID-19.

Per the original data handling: Counts of nucleated cells, estimated from reference gene primer amplification, were obtained. Using immunoSEQ multiplex PCR, the repertoire was profiled, and TCRdb retains in-frame clones only, with some absent. The DNA was the basis for D and trimming; V, J and clone size are from that table. The sample has some 250,000 clones, about 87% seen once. Per germline, CDR1 MNHNS and CDR2 SASEGT. With 3 bases removed from V and 0 bases from J, the gap between germline ends came to 15 bases. The CDR3 has 17 amino acids. The chain carries TRBV6-1 and TRBJ1-5, with D unclear. This TCR came from a woman aged 70 to 79 with active or convalescent COVID-19. Sequenced input: peripheral blood. The CDR3 coding sequence is TGTGCCAGCAGTGATTTAGCCGGGAGCCTTAGCAATCAGCCCCAGCATTTT. It yields the protein CASSDLAGSLSNQPQHF.